This T cell receptor (beta chain) was obtained from a study of cytomegalovirus exposure and HLA in healthy donors. Study-wide points: Investigators reported 150 to 200 TCR beta chains as tied to cytomegalovirus.

The donors were part of the validation cohort, which consisted of approximately 110 subjects and was separate from the first cohort of about 720 subjects. Germline V CDR1 and CDR2: PRHDT, FYEKMQ (reference sequence). With 0 bases removed from V and 0 bases from J, the gap between germline ends came to 5 bases. The CDR3 is 15 residues long. Repertoires were generated with immunoSEQ multiplex PCR, while TCRdb's copy carries only in-frame clones and drops some. The sample shows 40,000 to 60,000 clones, around 94% of them seen only once. Details on this clone: The antigen remains unidentified.

Input material: PBMCs. The chain employs TRBV13 and TRBJ1-4; TRBD1 might be the D (5 bases). The receptor's source is a woman aged 18-29 years in good health and CMV-seropositive. The CDR3 here is CASSLGTATNEKLFF. Here the CDR3 DNA reads TGTGCCAGCAGCTTAGGGACAGCAACTAATGAAAAACTGTTTTTT.